The 26 T cell receptor beta chains below all came from one sample that was sequenced in a study of preoperative IRX-2 immunotherapy in early breast cancer. Stated treatment: preoperative locoregional IRX-2 cytokine immunotherapy. The protocol was immunoSEQ multiplex PCR, while the TCRdb copy is restricted to in-frame clones and leaves out a portion. The sample records roughly 35,000 clones, about 95% being singletons. Sample acquisition took place from a patient treated with IRX-2 immunotherapy. The receptors originated from a human donor with breast cancer.

The genes are TRBV6-5 and TRBJ2-1; D ambiguous. Germline V gene lookup returns CDR1 MNHEY and CDR2 SVGAGI. V shed 5 bases and J shed 3 bases, with 14 bases lying between them. The CDR3 covers 15 residues. CDR3 region: CASSRNRALYNEQFF. CDR3 in DNA: TGTGCCAGCAGTCGAAATAGAGCCCTCTACAATGAGCAGTTCTTC.

The V call is TRBV5-1, the J call TRBJ1-2; 10 positions match TRBD1. The CDR3 length is 15 residues. CDR1 and CDR2 from the germline V gene are SGHRS and YFSETQ. The trim removed 6 bases at V and 8 bases at J, leaving 13 bases unmatched. CDR3 residues: CASTPTPDRGYGYTF. The CDR3 nucleotides read TGCGCCAGCACACCGACCCCGGACAGGGGGTACGGCTACACCTTC.

This chain links TRBV10-3 with TRBJ2-1, with D tentatively TRBD2 (5 bases). Germline lookup yields CDR1 ENHRY and CDR2 SYGVKD. Trimming left V 2 bases short and J 6 bases short, with 14 bases between. The length of the CDR3 is 15 residues. DNA of the CDR3: TGTGCCATCAGTGAGCCCGGGCTAGCTCGCAATGAGCAGTTCTTC. It encodes CAISEPGLARNEQFF.

The genes are TRBV10-3 and TRBJ2-6, with D uncertain. The CDR3 runs 13 residues. Germline V gene sequence: CDR1 ENHRY, CDR2 SYGVKD. V lost 3 bases, J lost 1 base, and 1 base lay in between. CDR3 DNA: TGTGCCATCAGTGATTCTGGGGCCAACGTCCTGACTTTC. It is translated as CAISDSGANVLTF.

The V call is TRBV30, the J call TRBJ2-3, with 7 nucleotides matching TRBD1. This CDR3 spans 16 amino acids. The J segment lost 2 bases and the V segment lost 0 bases, leaving 8 bases of the junction unmatched. CDR1 and CDR2 from the germline V gene are GTSNPN and SVGIG (reference sequence). The CDR3 region has the DNA TGTGCCTGGAGTGTACAGGGGAATTTACCCACAGATACGCAGTATTTT. It codes for CAWSVQGNLPTDTQYF. The full variable domain, with the rest looked up from reference TRBV30 and TRBJ2-3, is SQTIHQWPATLVQPVGSPLSLECTVEGTSNPNLYWYRQAAGRGLQLLFYSVGIGQISSEVPQNLSASRPQDRQFILSSKKLLLSDSGFYLCAWSVQGNLPTDTQYFGPGTRLTVL.

The V call is TRBV29-1, the J call TRBJ2-7; 7 bases agree with TRBD1. This CDR3 has 14 amino acids. With V trimmed by 6 bases and J by 0 bases, 8 bases remained unmatched. Germline CDR1 reads SQVTM; CDR2 reads ANQGSEA. CDR3 nucleotides: TGCAGCGTATACCGACAGGGCAGCTCCTACGAGCAGTACTTC. Residues: CSVYRQGSSYEQYF.

The CDR3 DNA is TGCGCCAGCAGCTTTAGTTTCCTCAATGAGCAGTTCTTC. Protein product: CASSFSFLNEQFF. V gene TRBV5-1 combines with J gene TRBJ2-1, with no clear D. CDR3 length: 13 residues. Germline V gene sequence: CDR1 SGHRS, CDR2 YFSETQ. Trimming pared 2 bases from V and 6 bases from J, leaving 9 bases between.

A note on this clone: A junction end diverges from the germline sequence, so it may reflect a read error. The V call is TRBV7-7, the J call TRBJ1-1; D not certain. The CDR3 totals 13 residues. Germline V gives CDR1 SSHAT, CDR2 FNYEAQ (reference sequence). In DNA, the CDR3 is TGTGCTAGCAGCTCCGCTTTGAACACTGAAGCTTTCTTT. It yields the protein CASSSALNTEAFF.

The genes are TRBV9 and TRBJ2-1, with 10 bases lining up with TRBD2. The CDR3 runs to 14 residues. Germline CDR1 SGDLS, CDR2 YYNGEE. With 2 bases clipped from V and 8 bases from J, the junction kept 4 bases outside the gene matches. The CDR3 protein is CASSVSSGSYEQFF. The CDR3 region has the DNA TGTGCCAGCAGCGTTTCTAGCGGGAGTTATGAGCAGTTCTTC.

The rearrangement uses TRBV5-6 and TRBJ2-5; 7 bases line up with TRBD2. The J call could be wrong; TRBJ2-7 is a better fit for the DNA end. The CDR3 is made up of 15 amino acids. CDR1 is SGHDT and CDR2 is YYEEEE in the germline V gene. The CDR3 region is CASSFRASGSYEQYF. The CDR3, as DNA: TGTGCCAGCAGCTTCCGGGCTAGCGGATCCTACGAGCAGTACTTC.

The chain combines TRBV6-1 with TRBJ1-1; D perhaps matches TRBD1 (5 bases). Trimming shortened V by 3 bases and J by 8 bases, and 10 bases separated the two germline ends. The germline V gene has CDR1 MNHNS and CDR2 SASEGT. The CDR3 extends over 12 amino acids. CDR3 bases: TGTGCCAGCAGTGATAGGGGACGGGAAGCTTTCTTT. Translated: CASSDRGREAFF.

The genes are TRBV7-2 and TRBJ2-2, with D uncertain. Trimming took 3 bases from V and 5 from J, leaving 10 bases between them. The CDR3 consists of 14 residues. Germline CDR1 and CDR2: SGHTA and FQGNSA. DNA for the CDR3: TGTGCCAGCAGCTTCAGCCTCTATACCGGGGAGCTGTTTTTT. It encodes CASSFSLYTGELFF.

V and J are TRBV7-8 and TRBJ1-6; D is unresolved. Per the germline V gene, CDR1 is SGHVS and CDR2 is FQNEAQ. V was clipped by 2 bases and J by 9 bases, with 20 bases between them. The length of the CDR3 is 17 residues. CDR3 region: CASSLFYRSDEGSPLHF. In DNA, the CDR3 is TGTGCCAGCAGCTTATTTTACAGATCGGACGAGGGTTCACCCCTCCACTTT.

CDR3 nucleotides: TGCGCCAGCAGCTTGGATTTTATAGATACGCAGTATTTT. Translation: CASSLDFIDTQYF. The V and J genes are TRBV5-1 and TRBJ2-3; D is unclear. The CDR3 covers 13 residues. From germline, CDR1 is SGHRS and CDR2 YFSETQ. V was pared by 0 bases and J by 5 bases, with 7 bases between.

The gene calls are TRBV19 and TRBJ2-3; no firm D call. The length of the CDR3 is 13 residues. V was clipped by 8 bases and J by 0 bases, with 9 bases between them. Germline-derived CDR1 and CDR2 are LNHDA and SQIVND (reference sequence). The CDR3 DNA sequence: TGTGCCAGTCGGACCACTAGCACAGATACGCAGTATTTT. It encodes CASRTTSTDTQYF.

The rearrangement uses TRBV27 and TRBJ1-4; D is ambiguous. The V gene lost 2 bases and the J gene lost 6 bases, with 13 bases spanning the gap. The CDR3 totals 15 residues. The V gene's germline CDR1 is MNHEY and CDR2 SMNVEV (reference sequence). The CDR3 DNA follows: TGTGCCAGCAGTTTAACTCCCCCAGCTTATGAAAAACTGTTTTTT. This gives the protein CASSLTPPAYEKLFF.

This rearrangement joins TRBV7-6 to TRBJ2-3; tentatively, D is TRBD1 (5 bases). The CDR3 runs to 16 residues. Per the germline V gene, CDR1 is SGHVS and CDR2 is FNYEAQ. Trimming removed 1 base from V and 2 bases from J, with 13 bases in between. The CDR3 reads CASSLVQGRATDTQYF. The CDR3 coding sequence is TGTGCCAGCAGCTTAGTGCAGGGAAGGGCCACAGATACGCAGTATTTT.

This sequence joins TRBV7-3 and TRBJ1-1; no clear D gene. Germline V gene lookup returns CDR1 SGHTA and CDR2 FQGTGA. The V end lost 3 bases, the J end lost 0 bases, and 5 bases lay between the germline ends. The CDR3 has 13 residues. Written as DNA, the CDR3 is TGTGCCAGCAGCTTGTCAGTGAACACTGAAGCTTTCTTT. Protein: CASSLSVNTEAFF.

The CDR3 region is CASSLTGTRGTEAFF. For the CDR3, the DNA is TGTGCCAGCAGCTTAACCGGGACGCGGGGGACTGAAGCTTTCTTT. V and J are TRBV7-3 and TRBJ1-1; D might be TRBD1 (5 bases). The CDR3 consists of 15 residues. The germline V gene has CDR1 SGHTA and CDR2 FQGTGA. Between the trimmed V and J ends, which lost 0 bases and 5 bases, there was a span of 13 bases. Filled out from reference TRBV7-3 and TRBJ1-1, the complete variable domain reads GAGVSQTPSNKVTEKGKYVELRCDPISGHTALYWYRQSLGQGPEFLIYFQGTGAADDSGLPNDRFFAVRPEGSVSTLKIQRTERGDSAVYLCASSLTGTRGTEAFFGQGTRLTVV.

The chain carries TRBV21-1 and TRBJ2-7; the table assigns TRBD1, which was not confirmed against the DNA. TRBV21-1 is annotated as a pseudogene. The length of the CDR3 is 19 residues. CDR3 coding DNA: TGTGCCAGCAGCAAAGCGTTGAGCGACAGGGGTCGCCTTACCTACGAGCAGTACTTC. This codes for CASSKALSDRGRLTYEQYF.

J is TRBJ2-7 and V is TRBV5-5; D is uncertain. V dropped 1 base and J dropped 3 bases, with 5 bases sitting between them. This CDR3 has 12 residues. Germline CDR1 SGHKS, CDR2 YYEKEE (reference sequence). The DNA of the CDR3 is TGTGCCAGCAGCTTGACCGACTACGAGCAGTACTTC. Its protein product is CASSLTDYEQYF. Supplemented by reference TRBV5-5 and TRBJ2-7, the full variable domain reads DAGVTQSPTHLIKTRGQQVTLRCSPISGHKSVSWYQQVLGQGPQFIFQYYEKEERGRGNFPDRFSARQFPNYSSELNVNALLLGDSALYLCASSLTDYEQYFGPGTRLTVT.

The genes are TRBV27 and TRBJ1-2; D perhaps matches TRBD1 (5 bases). Germline V lookup: CDR1 MNHEY, CDR2 SMNVEV (reference sequence). The CDR3 covers 16 residues. Trimming shortened V by 6 bases and J by 4 bases, and 21 bases separated the two germline ends. For the CDR3, the DNA is TGTGCCAGCAGCACGCTACGAAACGGGGGAGGCTATGGCTACACCTTC. Amino acids: CASSTLRNGGGYGYTF.

This rearrangement joins TRBV7-3 to TRBJ2-3; 9 bases agree with TRBD2. Germline trimming cut 4 bases from V and 5 bases from J; bases unmatched to any gene: 10. This CDR3 is 16 amino acids long. Looked up from germline, CDR1 is SGHTA and CDR2 is FQGTGA. The CDR3 loop reads CASSSPRGLARDTQYF. CDR3 DNA: TGTGCCAGCAGCTCCCCGAGGGGACTAGCTCGAGATACGCAGTATTTT.

This chain links TRBV5-1 with TRBJ1-4; TRBD1 agrees at 8 bases. V lost 4 bases and J lost 9; bases outside the gene matches: 14. There are 16 residues in the CDR3. Germline V lookup: CDR1 SGHRS, CDR2 YFSETQ. The chain's CDR3 is CASSINTGGSVQKLFF. Written as DNA, the CDR3 is TGCGCCAGCAGCATCAACACAGGGGGATCGGTCCAAAAACTGTTTTTT.

This chain uses TRBV6-5 with TRBJ1-1, with a weak D call TRBD1 (6 bases). Germline CDR1 is MNHEY and CDR2 is SVGAGI. V gave up 6 bases and J gave up 8 bases, with 10 bases separating them. This CDR3 comprises 11 residues. The CDR3: CASSHGQEAFF. In DNA, the CDR3 is TGTGCCAGCAGCCATGGACAGGAAGCTTTCTTT.

Comment on this clone: One end of the junction varies from germline; a read error may be responsible. J is TRBJ2-7 and V is TRBV9; D may correspond to TRBD1 or TRBD2 (6 bases each). Germline-derived CDR1 and CDR2 are SGDLS and YYNGEE. The CDR3 extends over 13 amino acids. The CDR3 DNA is TGTGCCAGCAGCGTAGACCCCTCGGGGGCCATTGAGTTC. It yields the protein CASSVDPSGAIEF.